The 8 T cell receptor beta chains below all came from one sample that was sequenced in a study of graft-versus-host responses after intestinal transplantation. The method was immunoSEQ multiplex PCR; TCRdb's version includes in-frame clones alone and lacks a portion of them. The sample includes 85,000 to 100,000 clones, roughly 92% of them seen just once. What these receptors recognize is not known. Sequenced here: unstimulated CD8+ T cells sorted from spleen or lymph node cells, sampled before transplant. The receptors shown here come from a human donor who was the organ donor for an intestinal transplant.

This clone has just one count. The chain recombines TRBV6-4 with TRBJ2-1; D possibly corresponds to TRBD1 (6 bases). The germline V gene has CDR1 MRHNA and CDR2 SNTAGT. Trimming took off 5 bases at V and 2 bases at J, with 13 bases between the two ends. There are 15 residues in the CDR3. The CDR3 coding sequence is TGTGCCAGCAGTCCCTGGGACACTCCCTACAATGAGCAGTTCTTC. Its protein is CASSPWDTPYNEQFF.

The J gene is TRBJ2-2, the V gene TRBV11-2; TRBD2 matches at 11 bases. This CDR3 spans 17 amino acids. The V gene end was trimmed by 5 bases and the J gene end by 3 bases; junction bases not matched to a gene: 8. Germline V gives CDR1 SGHAT, CDR2 FQNNGV. As DNA, the CDR3 is TGTGCCAGCAGCATCCTCGGACTAGCGGGTTACACCGGGGAGCTGTTTTTT. Amino acids: CASSILGLAGYTGELFF.

This clone appeared a single time. The V and J genes are TRBV6-5 and TRBJ2-1; D possibly corresponds to TRBD2 (6 bases). Trimming took 6 bases from V and 7 from J, leaving 10 bases between them. The CDR3 extends over 12 amino acids. Looked up from germline, CDR1 is MNHEY and CDR2 is SVGAGI. The CDR3 nucleotides are TGTGCCAGCAGGATCGGGGGAAATGAGCAGTTCTTC. Its protein is CASRIGGNEQFF.

Notes on this clone: One junction end disagrees with the germline gene, perhaps due to a read error. The CDR3 is CSVEGLTDSLSYGQYF. The CDR3 DNA reads as TGCAGCGTTGAAGGGCTGACAGATAGCCTCTCCTACGGGCAGTACTTC. The chain couples TRBV29-1 to TRBJ2-7; weak D call: TRBD1 (5 bases). CDR1 SQVTM and CDR2 ANQGSEA come from the germline V gene. This CDR3 spans 16 amino acids.

The rearrangement uses TRBV28 and TRBJ1-1, with a possible D match to TRBD1 (5 bases). The CDR3 length is 19 residues. Trimming removed 0 bases from V and 0 bases from J, with 20 bases in between. Germline V lookup: CDR1 MDHEN, CDR2 SYDVKM. As DNA, the CDR3 is TGTGCCAGCAGTTTATGGGGGGTGATTGGGGGGTCCATGAACACTGAAGCTTTCTTT. This gives the protein CASSLWGVIGGSMNTEAFF.

J is TRBJ1-5 and V is TRBV9; maybe TRBD1 (6 bases). CDR1 is SGDLS and CDR2 is YYNGEE in the germline V gene. The ends were cut back, 3 bases at V and 5 bases at J, with 12 bases in the middle. There are 14 residues in the CDR3. This CDR3 reads CASSGGGFDQPQHF. The CDR3 nucleotides read TGTGCCAGCAGCGGGGGGGGCTTCGATCAGCCCCAGCATTTT. Filled out from reference TRBV9 and TRBJ1-5, the complete variable domain reads DSGVTQTPKHLITATGQRVTLRCSPRSGDLSVYWYQQSLDQGLQFLIQYYNGEERAKGNILERFSAQQFPDLHSELNLSSLELGDSALYFCASSGGGFDQPQHFGDGTRLSIL.

The CDR3 spells CASSLGMRPQHF. CDR3 in DNA: TGTGCCAGCAGCTTAGGAATGCGGCCCCAGCATTTT. The chain is built from TRBV7-9 and TRBJ1-5; D is undetermined. The length of the CDR3 is 12 residues. Germline V gene sequence: CDR1 SEHNR, CDR2 FQNEAQ (reference sequence). The V end lost 1 base, the J end lost 9 bases, and 7 bases lay between the germline ends.

The genes are TRBV5-4 and TRBJ2-7; 9 nucleotides match TRBD2. The germline V gene has CDR1 SGHNT and CDR2 YYREEE (reference sequence). V trimming: 0 bases; J trimming: 2 bases; junction bases outside the gene matches: 9. The length of the CDR3 is 17 residues. CDR3: CASSLGAGGKPTYEQYF. The CDR3 nucleotides read TGTGCCAGCAGCTTGGGTGCGGGGGGGAAACCCACCTACGAGCAGTACTTC.